This TCR beta chain is from a study of tumor and adjacent non-tumor tissue in lung cancer. To note about this clonotype: The CDR3 ends on some other residue instead of the conserved phenylalanine or tryptophan, so this is likely a read error.

The library came from three nested PCR rounds adapted from ARM-PCR protocols. TCRdb reprocessed the multiplex PCR reads with MiXCR, giving one entry per CDR3 protein. The repertoire consists of more than 75,000 distinct CDR3 sequences, with 80% occurring once and the leading ten covering 30%. The CDR3 has 15 amino acids. V lost 5 bases, J lost 5 bases, and 15 bases lay in between. The germline V gene encodes CDR1 SGHAT and CDR2 FQNNGV. The template was RNA from unsorted bulk tissue. Distant lung tissue was collected more than 3 cm away from the tumor edge. The V and J genes are TRBV11-2 and TRBJ1-4; the D gene is possibly TRBD1 (6 bases). The TCR was taken from a man aged 55-75 years with small cell lung cancer. The sample comprised distant non-tumor lung tissue. The CDR3: CASSPGGGANEKLFL. CDR3 coding DNA: TGTGCCAGCAGCCCGGGAGGGGGGGCGAATGAAAAACTGTTTTTG.